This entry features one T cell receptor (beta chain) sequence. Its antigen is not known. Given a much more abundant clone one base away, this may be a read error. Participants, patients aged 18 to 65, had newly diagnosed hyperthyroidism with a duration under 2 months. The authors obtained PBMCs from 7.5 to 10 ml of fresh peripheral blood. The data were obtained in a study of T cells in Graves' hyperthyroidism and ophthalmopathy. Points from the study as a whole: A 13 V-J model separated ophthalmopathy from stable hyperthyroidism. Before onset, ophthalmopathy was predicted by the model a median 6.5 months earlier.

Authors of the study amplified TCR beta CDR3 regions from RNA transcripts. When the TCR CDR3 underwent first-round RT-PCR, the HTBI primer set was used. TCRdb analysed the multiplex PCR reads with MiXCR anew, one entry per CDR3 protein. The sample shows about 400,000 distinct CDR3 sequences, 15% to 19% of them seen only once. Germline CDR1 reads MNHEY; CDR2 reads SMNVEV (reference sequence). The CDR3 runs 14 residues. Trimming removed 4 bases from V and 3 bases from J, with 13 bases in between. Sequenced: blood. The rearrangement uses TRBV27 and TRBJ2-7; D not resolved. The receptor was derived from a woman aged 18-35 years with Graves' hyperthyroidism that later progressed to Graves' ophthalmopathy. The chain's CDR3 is CASSYGLWIYEQYF. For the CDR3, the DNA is TGTGCCAGCAGTTATGGTCTGTGGATCTACGAGCAGTACTTC.